This TCR beta chain was obtained from a study of beta chain features in type 1 diabetes. What was sequenced were expressed TCRB transcripts, since all of the isolated RNA had been reverse transcribed. Repertoires were generated with immunoSEQ multiplex PCR, while TCRdb's copy carries only in-frame clones and drops some. The table shows fewer than 900,000 clones, with roughly 16% occurring only once. Study-wide findings and caveats: Possibly, sequencing cDNA over-represented cells that had high TCR expression levels.

Trimming took 2 bases from V and 0 from J, leaving 13 bases between them. CDR3 length equals 16 residues. The V gene's germline CDR1 is MDHEN and CDR2 SYDVKM. Of note for this clone: The antigen remains unidentified.

Material: naive CD4+ T cells from blood. The genes are TRBV28 and TRBJ1-1, with D perhaps TRBD1 (5 bases). This receptor was obtained from a woman between 18 and 29 years old in good health. CDR3 residues: CASSLVRGWLNTEAFF. Written as DNA, the CDR3 is TGTGCCAGCAGTTTAGTCCGGGGGTGGTTGAACACTGAAGCTTTCTTT.